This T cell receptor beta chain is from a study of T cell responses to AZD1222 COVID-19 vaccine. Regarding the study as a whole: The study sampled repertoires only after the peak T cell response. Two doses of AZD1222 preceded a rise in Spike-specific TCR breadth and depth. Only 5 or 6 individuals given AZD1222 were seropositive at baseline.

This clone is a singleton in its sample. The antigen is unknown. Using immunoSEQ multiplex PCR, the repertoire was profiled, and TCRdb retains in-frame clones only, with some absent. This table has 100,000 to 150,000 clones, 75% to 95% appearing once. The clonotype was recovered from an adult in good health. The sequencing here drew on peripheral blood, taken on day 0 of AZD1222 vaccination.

CDR3 sequence: CASSLGAVGKTDTQYF. The CDR3 nucleotides read TGTGCCAGCAGCTTAGGGGCCGTAGGAAAGACAGATACGCAGTATTTT. This chain links TRBV11-3 with TRBJ2-3; unclear D gene. Trimming stripped 1 base from V and 3 bases from J, with 14 bases between. The CDR3 runs 16 residues. Germline assignment: CDR1 SGHNT and CDR2 YENEEA. Complete variable domain (other parts from reference TRBV11-3 and TRBJ2-3): EAGVVQSPRYKIIEKKQPVAFWCNPISGHNTLYWYLQNLGQGPELLIRYENEEAVDDSQLPKDRFSAERLKGVDSTLKIQPAELGDSAVYLCASSLGAVGKTDTQYFGPGTRLTVL.